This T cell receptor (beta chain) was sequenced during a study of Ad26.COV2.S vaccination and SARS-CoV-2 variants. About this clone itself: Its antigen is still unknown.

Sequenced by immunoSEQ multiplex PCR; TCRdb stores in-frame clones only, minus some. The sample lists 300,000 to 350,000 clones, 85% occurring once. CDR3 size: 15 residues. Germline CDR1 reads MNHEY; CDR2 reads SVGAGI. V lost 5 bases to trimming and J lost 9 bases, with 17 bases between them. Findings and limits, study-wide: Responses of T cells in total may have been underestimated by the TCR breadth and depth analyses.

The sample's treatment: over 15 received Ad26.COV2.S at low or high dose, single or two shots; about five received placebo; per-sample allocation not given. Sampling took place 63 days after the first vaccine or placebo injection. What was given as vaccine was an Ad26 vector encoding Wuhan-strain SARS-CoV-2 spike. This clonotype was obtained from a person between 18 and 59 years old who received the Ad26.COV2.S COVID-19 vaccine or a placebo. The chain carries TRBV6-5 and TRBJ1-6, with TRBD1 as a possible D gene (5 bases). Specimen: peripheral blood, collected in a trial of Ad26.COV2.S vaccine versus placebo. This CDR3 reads CASSLTGTATSPLHF. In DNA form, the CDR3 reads TGTGCCAGCAGTCTGACCGGGACTGCGACTTCACCCCTCCACTTT.